What follows describes a single T cell receptor (beta chain). The antigen remains unidentified. This entry is derived from a study of cytomegalovirus exposure and HLA in healthy donors. Findings of the study overall: Confirmation in vitro established that a few CMV-associated chains were specific for CMV antigens.

The data were produced by immunoSEQ multiplex PCR, yet TCRdb's version contains in-frame clones alone and is incomplete. The sample shows 300,000 to 450,000 clones, just over 85% of them seen only once. There are 13 residues in the CDR3. Trimming shortened V by 6 bases and J by 2 bases, and 10 bases separated the two germline ends. CDR1 is SNHLY, CDR2 FYNNEI, per germline. The J gene is TRBJ2-5, the V gene TRBV2; D is uncertain. The receptor was isolated from a woman aged 18-29 years in good health and CMV-seronegative. Sequenced sample: PBMCs. The DNA of the CDR3 is TGTGCCAGCAGGCCAGGCTCACAAGAGACCCAGTACTTC. Its protein is CASRPGSQETQYF. Supplemented by reference TRBV2 and TRBJ2-5, the full variable domain reads EPEVTQTPSHQVTQMGQEVILRCVPISNHLYFYWYRQILGQKVEFLVSFYNNEISEKSEIFDDQFSVERPDGSNFTLKIRSTKLEDSAMYFCASRPGSQETQYFGPGTRLLVL.